Presented here are 21 T cell receptor beta chains from one specimen sequenced in a study of T-cell reconstitution after alpha-beta-depleted transplantation in children. A library of TCRbeta sequences, prepared with unique molecular identifiers, was generated. TCRdb itself ran the PCR reads through MiXCR, one entry per CDR3 protein. The data contain 500,000 to 600,000 distinct CDR3 sequences, 27% of them singletons. The sequences come from PBMCs, collected before TCRalphabeta/CD19-depleted stem cell transplant. Every receptor here comes from a boy under three years old with Wiskott-Aldrich syndrome, due to receive a stem cell transplant.

This chain connects TRBV5-1 to TRBJ1-1; unclear D gene. This CDR3 is 14 amino acids long. CDR1 and CDR2 from the germline V gene are SGHRS and YFSETQ. Trimming shortened V by 0 bases and J by 1 base, and 7 bases separated the two germline ends. CDR3 coding DNA: TGCGCCAGCAGCTTGGTAGGGCCGAACACTGAAGCTTTCTTT. Protein product: CASSLVGPNTEAFF.

This clonotype was counted only a few times. This chain connects TRBV29-1 to TRBJ2-1; TRBD2 matches at 9 bases. This CDR3 has 15 amino acids. Germline assignment: CDR1 SQVTM and CDR2 ANQGSEA. The V segment lost 2 bases and the J segment 1 base; nucleotides outside the gene matches: 3. CDR3 DNA: TGCAGCGTTGAATTTACTAGCGGGTCCTACAATGAGCAGTTCTTC. Its protein product is CSVEFTSGSYNEQFF.

J is TRBJ1-1 and V is TRBV20-1, with D perhaps matching TRBD1 (5 bases). The CDR3 is 12 residues long. The ends were cut back, 5 bases at V and 1 base at J, with 8 bases in the middle. The germline gives CDR1 DFQATT, CDR2 SNEGSKA (reference sequence). The DNA for the CDR3 is TGCAGTGCTGGGACTTCGAACACTGAAGCTTTCTTT. It specifies CSAGTSNTEAFF.

In this sample, this clonotype turned up a few times. For the CDR3, the DNA is TGTGCCAGCAGCCGCAAAGGGACTAGCGGAGGCAATGAGCAGTTCTTC. Translation: CASSRKGTSGGNEQFF. The rearrangement links TRBV7-3 to TRBJ2-1; 11 bases align to TRBD2. J gave up 6 bases and V 5 bases, and 9 bases lay outside the gene matches. From germline, CDR1 is SGHTA and CDR2 FQGTGA. The CDR3 is made up of 16 amino acids.

A few counts support this clonotype. The genes are TRBV5-5 and TRBJ1-5, with D possibly matching TRBD1 (5 bases). Germline lookup yields CDR1 SGHKS and CDR2 YYEKEE (reference sequence). Trimming took 4 bases from V and 10 from J, leaving 18 bases between them. The CDR3 contains 14 residues. This CDR3 reads CASSPGGDVSPQHF. CDR3 DNA: TGTGCCAGCAGCCCGGGAGGGGACGTTTCCCCCCAGCATTTT.

The chain recombines TRBV29-1 with TRBJ2-1; 8 positions agree with TRBD1. With V trimmed by 7 bases and J by 0 bases, 2 bases remained unmatched. This CDR3 has 13 residues. Germline CDR1 and CDR2: SQVTM and ANQGSEA. CDR3 in amino acids: CSGTGSSYNEQFF. CDR3 coding DNA: TGCAGCGGGACAGGGAGCTCCTACAATGAGCAGTTCTTC.

This chain uses TRBV7-3 with TRBJ1-1; no clear D gene. V was clipped by 1 base and J by 6 bases, with 15 bases between them. The CDR3 runs to 15 residues. Germline lookup yields CDR1 SGHTA and CDR2 FQGTGA. CDR3 nucleotide sequence: TGTGCCAGCAGCTTAATCCCGGGTACGGTCGCTGAAGCTTTCTTT. Encoded protein: CASSLIPGTVAEAFF.

The genes are TRBV2 and TRBJ2-1; TRBD1 is a possible D gene (6 bases). Germline values: CDR1 SNHLY, CDR2 FYNNEI. The CDR3 spans 14 residues. Trimming pared 0 bases from V and 7 bases from J, leaving 10 bases between. CDR3 DNA: TGTGCCAGCAGTGAAGCGCTTCAGGGGAATGAGCAGTTCTTC. Protein: CASSEALQGNEQFF.

V and J are TRBV5-1 and TRBJ2-1, with D possibly TRBD2 on 6 matching bases. V dropped 3 bases and J dropped 0 bases, with 13 bases sitting between them. The CDR3 has 16 amino acids. Looked up from germline, CDR1 is SGHRS and CDR2 is YFSETQ. Here the CDR3 reads CASSSPDGSSYNEQFF. The DNA of the CDR3 is TGCGCCAGCAGCTCGCCGGACGGGAGCTCCTACAATGAGCAGTTCTTC.

This clonotype has more than one count but fewer than ten. CDR3 DNA sequence: TGTGCCACCAGAAGGAGGACTAGCGGGAGGCCCCACTCCTACAATGAGCAGTTCTTC. Translating gives CATRRRTSGRPHSYNEQFF. V usage is TRBV24-1 and J usage is TRBJ2-1; 14 positions match TRBD2. The CDR3 loop spans 19 amino acids. V gave up 7 bases and J gave up 0 bases; unmatched junction bases: 10. The germline V gene has CDR1 KGHDR and CDR2 SFDVKD.

The V gene is TRBV12-3 or TRBV12-4, the J gene TRBJ2-1; D call uncertain. The CDR3 runs to 12 residues. The V end lost 5 bases, the J end lost 5 bases, and 7 bases lay between the germline ends. CDR3 in DNA: TGTGCCAGCAGTCACTCTCACAATGAGCAGTTCTTC. This sequence encodes CASSHSHNEQFF.

The chain combines TRBV10-3 with TRBJ1-4; maybe TRBD1 (5 bases). The CDR3 length is 13 residues. Between the trimmed V and J ends, which lost 10 bases and 3 bases, there was a span of 12 bases. The germline CDR1 and CDR2 sequences are ENHRY and SYGVKD. CDR3 region: CATNGGANEKLFF. CDR3 bases: TGTGCCACGAACGGGGGTGCTAATGAAAAACTGTTTTTT.

This clonotype turned up a few times. J is TRBJ2-7 and V is TRBV5-1, with TRBD1 matching over 8 bases. The J segment lost 5 bases and the V segment lost 1 base, leaving 8 bases of the junction unmatched. CDR1 and CDR2 from the germline V gene are SGHRS and YFSETQ. The CDR3 extends over 15 amino acids. The CDR3 reads CASSLFSGGKDEQYF. Written as DNA, the CDR3 is TGCGCCAGCAGCTTGTTTTCAGGGGGCAAAGACGAGCAGTACTTC.

V usage is TRBV5-4 and J usage is TRBJ2-3; D uncertain. With 5 bases removed from V and 1 base from J, the gap between germline ends came to 8 bases. Per germline, CDR1 SGHNT and CDR2 YYREEE (reference sequence). The CDR3 totals 13 residues. CDR3 DNA: TGTGCCAGCAGGGTAAGGGGCACAGATACGCAGTATTTT. Translating gives CASRVRGTDTQYF.

The V and J genes are TRBV11-2 and TRBJ1-1; no firm D call. The CDR3 loop spans 13 amino acids. V gave up 1 base and J gave up 6 bases, with 9 bases separating them. CDR1 is SGHAT, CDR2 FQNNGV, per germline. The CDR3 here is CASSLGPVSEAFF. The CDR3 DNA is TGTGCCAGCAGCTTAGGTCCGGTATCTGAAGCTTTCTTT.

Only a few counts were recorded for this clonotype. The rearrangement links TRBV6-1 to TRBJ1-1, with TRBD1 matching 8 bases. This CDR3 is built from 14 residues. Trimming at V came to 3 bases and at J to 5 bases, leaving 5 bases not matched to a gene. Germline assignment: CDR1 MNHNS and CDR2 SASEGT. CDR3 coding DNA: TGTGCCAGCAGTGACAGGGGGCGGTGGACTGAAGCTTTCTTT. It codes for CASSDRGRWTEAFF.

V and J are TRBV10-3 and TRBJ2-2; no definite D call. The CDR3 covers 14 residues. Trimming removed 6 bases from V and 7 bases from J, with 15 bases in between. Germline V CDR1 and CDR2: ENHRY, SYGVKD. CDR3 coding DNA: TGTGCCATCAGCTCTTTCGACCGCGTCGGGGAGCTGTTTTTT. Encoded protein: CAISSFDRVGELFF.

As DNA, the CDR3 is TGTGCCACCAGCAGAGTTGGGGAAATCACTGAAGCTTTCTTT. It encodes CATSRVGEITEAFF. The J gene is TRBJ1-1, the V gene TRBV15; the D is unclear. Germline lookup yields CDR1 LNHNV and CDR2 YYDKDF (reference sequence). V lost 1 base, J lost 4 bases, and 10 bases lay in between. This CDR3 comprises 14 residues.

CDR3 nucleotide sequence: TGCGCCAGCAGCTTCACTAGCGGGGGCTCCAATGAGCAGTTCTTC. It encodes CASSFTSGGSNEQFF. This chain links TRBV5-1 with TRBJ2-1; 11 positions match TRBD2. Per the germline V gene, CDR1 is SGHRS and CDR2 is YFSETQ. V lost 2 bases and J lost 6; bases outside the gene matches: 4. The CDR3 runs 15 residues.

V gene TRBV12-3 or TRBV12-4 combines with J gene TRBJ2-1; D unresolved. This CDR3 spans 13 amino acids. V was trimmed by 3 bases and J by 6 bases, leaving 9 bases between them. CDR3 DNA sequence: TGTGCCAGCAGTTTTTTGACTGGCAATGAGCAGTTCTTC. Protein: CASSFLTGNEQFF.

This chain links TRBV29-1 with TRBJ2-5; 7 bases align to TRBD2. The CDR3 sequence is 13 residues long. The germline gives CDR1 SQVTM, CDR2 ANQGSEA. Losses at the gene ends were 5 bases for V and 5 bases for J; bases not matched to a gene: 8. This chain's CDR3 is CSVRLALRETQYF. CDR3 nucleotides: TGCAGCGTTCGACTAGCCCTAAGGGAGACCCAGTACTTC.